This TCR beta chain was obtained from a study of blood T cell repertoires in COVID-19 (dated by TCRdb to about 2020). A note on the overall study: The collaborator samples originated in the United States, Italy and Spain and spanned the acute and convalescent phases of COVID-19. The material from the prospective study consisted of cDNA or gDNA derived from T cells, B-cell-depleted T cells, or PBMCs. Subjects who had been exposed to COVID-19, were actively infected with it, or had recovered from it provided the deeply sampled blood TCRbeta repertoires that made up the dataset. The repertoires were released in a freely available public database meant as a resource for research on the immune response to SARS-CoV-2. Samples were obtained from the ongoing ImmuneRACE study (first 160 participants) and from over 1,000 subjects provided by 6 global collaborators. The sample metadata nearly always contained a de-identified subject ID, COVID-19 status, age in years and sex. Where available, HLA class I and class II types were obtained from metadata supplied by the sample provider rather than from assay-based typing. The paper's findings and limits, for the study overall: The amount of clinical and demographic metadata varied by source and participant and was provided uncurated.

V ends up 3 bases short and J 4 bases short, with an unmatched junction base count of 12. CDR1 and CDR2 (MDHEN, SYDVKM) derive from the germline V gene. Taken from cysteine to phenylalanine, the CDR3 has 17 residues. The sequence is cut down to CDR3 DNA, 51 bases in frame from base 1. This clone came up a few times. The antigen this receptor binds is unknown. It has no much larger one-base neighbor in the sample; base qualities were not kept. TCRbeta CDR3 regions were amplified from genomic DNA using the immunoSEQ Assay, a bias-controlled multiplex PCR. The study's own analysis went as follows. Nucleated cell counts per sample were estimated from amplification of reference gene primers within the assay. To quantify the absolute abundance of each unique TCRbeta CDR3 rearrangement, sequence reads were collapsed and filtered. For each sample, productive Simpson clonality was calculated as the square root of Simpson's diversity index across productive rearrangements. Imported from immuneACCESS, the table was reduced by TCRdb to in-frame sequences with V and J called. These copies leave out some clones; in studies compared against another copy, an unresolved V gene accounts for under half, and the cause of the remainder is not known. Clonal size and the V and J genes are those of that table, whereas D and trimming came from the DNA. This sample has 150,000 to 200,000 clones in its table, and roughly 80% of those were observed once. The ten largest clones add up to roughly 6.4% of the sample.

Collaborating institutions collected whole blood in K2EDTA tubes following their own protocols. For TCRbeta analysis, collaborators shipped samples as frozen whole blood, isolated PBMCs, or DNA extracted from either of those sample types. The receptor was derived from a man between 60 and 70 years old with acute or convalescent COVID-19. Material: peripheral blood. The rearrangement combines TRBV28 with TRBJ2-1, with TRBD2 identical over 7 junction bases. The DNA is as follows: TGTGCCAGCAGTTTCGTCTTTGGTGGGAGGGGATACAATGAGCAGTTCTTC. This translates into CASSFVFGGRGYNEQFF.